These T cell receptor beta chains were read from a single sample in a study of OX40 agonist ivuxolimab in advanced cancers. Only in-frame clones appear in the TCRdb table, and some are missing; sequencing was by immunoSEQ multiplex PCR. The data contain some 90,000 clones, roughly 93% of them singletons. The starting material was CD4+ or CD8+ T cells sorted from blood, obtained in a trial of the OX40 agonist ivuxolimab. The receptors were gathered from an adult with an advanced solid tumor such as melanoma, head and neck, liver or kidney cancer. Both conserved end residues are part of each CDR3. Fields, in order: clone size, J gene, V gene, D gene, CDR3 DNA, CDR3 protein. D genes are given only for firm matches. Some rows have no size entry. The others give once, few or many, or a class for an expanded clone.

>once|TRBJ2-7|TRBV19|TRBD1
TGTGCCAGTAGTACCCGACAGGGGGCCGACGAGCAGTACTTC
CASSTRQGADEQYF
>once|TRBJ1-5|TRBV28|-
TGTGCCAGCAGTTTACAGTCTGGGAATCAGCCCCAGCATTTT
CASSLQSGNQPQHF
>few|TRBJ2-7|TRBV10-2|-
TGCGCCAGCAGTGAGTCGGTGGGAGCCCCCTACGAGCAGTACTTC
CASSESVGAPYEQYF
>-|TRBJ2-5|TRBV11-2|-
TGTGCCAGCAGCTTAGAACGCGGGAACCAAGAGACCCAGTACTTC
CASSLERGNQETQYF
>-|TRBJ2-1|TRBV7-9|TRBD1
TGTGCCAGCAGCTCGGGGACAGGGGCCACCGGGGGGCAGTTCTTC
CASSSGTGATGGQFF
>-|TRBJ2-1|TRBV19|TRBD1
TGTGCCAGTAAACCGGGACAGGGGTACAATGAGCAGTTCTTC
CASKPGQGYNEQFF
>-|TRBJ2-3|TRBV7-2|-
TGTGCCAGCAGCCCTAATGACCGCGCCTTTTATACGCAGTATTTT
CASSPNDRAFYTQYF
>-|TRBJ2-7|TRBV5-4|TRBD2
TGTGCCAGCAGCCCTAGCGGGAGTCACTCGGTTAACGAGCAGTACTTC
CASSPSGSHSVNEQYF
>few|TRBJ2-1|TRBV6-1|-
TGTGCCAGCACGCTGCAAAACTCCTACAATGAGCAGTTCTTC
CASTLQNSYNEQFF
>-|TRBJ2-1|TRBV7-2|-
TGTGCCAGCAACAATCAATTCAATGAGCAGTTCTTC
CASNNQFNEQFF
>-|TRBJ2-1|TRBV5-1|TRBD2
TGCGCCAGCAGCCACCGTGCGGGAGTCGACAATGAGCAGTTCTTC
CASSHRAGVDNEQFF
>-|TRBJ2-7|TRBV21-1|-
TGTGCCAGTGACTTGGCTGTCTTCGGGAGACACCCGTATACCTACGAGCAGTACTTC
CASDLAVFGRHPYTYEQYF
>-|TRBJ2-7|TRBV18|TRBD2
TGTGCCAGCTCACGGGCGGGAGGGTCCTACGAGCAGTACTTC
CASSRAGGSYEQYF
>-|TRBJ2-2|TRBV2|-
TGTGCCAGCAGTGACAGGACCGGGGAGCTGTTTTTT
CASSDRTGELFF
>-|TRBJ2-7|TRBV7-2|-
TGTGCCAGCAGCTTGGGGACGGGGTCCTACGAGCAGTACTTC
CASSLGTGSYEQYF
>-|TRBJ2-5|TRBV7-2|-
TGTGCCAGCAGTCACACAGGAGGACAAGAGACCCAGTACTTC
CASSHTGGQETQYF
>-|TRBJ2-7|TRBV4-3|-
TGCGCCAGCAGCCTCGAGGGAGGCCACGAGCAGTACTTC
CASSLEGGHEQYF
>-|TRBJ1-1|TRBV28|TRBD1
TGTGCCAGCACAAAGACAGGGGAATGGAACACTGAAGCTTTCTTT
CASTKTGEWNTEAFF
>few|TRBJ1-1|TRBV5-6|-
TGTGCCAGCACCAAAGGGGCTGAAACTTTCTTT
CASTKGAETFF